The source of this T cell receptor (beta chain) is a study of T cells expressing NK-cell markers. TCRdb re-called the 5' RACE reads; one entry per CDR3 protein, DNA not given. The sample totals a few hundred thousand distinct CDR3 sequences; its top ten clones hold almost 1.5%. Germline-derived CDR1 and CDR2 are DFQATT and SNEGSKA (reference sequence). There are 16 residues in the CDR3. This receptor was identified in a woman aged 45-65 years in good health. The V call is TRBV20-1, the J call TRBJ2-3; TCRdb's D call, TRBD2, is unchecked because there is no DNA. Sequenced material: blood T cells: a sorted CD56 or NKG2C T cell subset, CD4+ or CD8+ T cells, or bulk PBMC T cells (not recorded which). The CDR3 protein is CSASGLAGVGTDTQYF.